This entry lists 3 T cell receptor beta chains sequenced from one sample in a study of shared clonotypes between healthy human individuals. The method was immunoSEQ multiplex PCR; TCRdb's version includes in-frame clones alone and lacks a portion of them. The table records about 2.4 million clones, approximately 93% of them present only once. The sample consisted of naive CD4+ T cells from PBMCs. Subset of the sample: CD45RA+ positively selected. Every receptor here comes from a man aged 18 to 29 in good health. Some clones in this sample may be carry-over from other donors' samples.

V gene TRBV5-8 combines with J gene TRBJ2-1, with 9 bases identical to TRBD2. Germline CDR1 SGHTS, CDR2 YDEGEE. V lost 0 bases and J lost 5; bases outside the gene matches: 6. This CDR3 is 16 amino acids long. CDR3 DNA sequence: TGTGCCAGCAGCTTGGCCTATAGCGGGAGAGACAATGAGCAGTTCTTC. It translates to CASSLAYSGRDNEQFF.

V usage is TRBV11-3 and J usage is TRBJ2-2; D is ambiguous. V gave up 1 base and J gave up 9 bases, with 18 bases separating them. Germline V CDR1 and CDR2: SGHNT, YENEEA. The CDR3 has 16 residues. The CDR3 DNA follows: TGTGCCAGCAGCTTAGGTGGCAGATTCGGTCGGCGGGAGCTGTTTTTT. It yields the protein CASSLGGRFGRRELFF.

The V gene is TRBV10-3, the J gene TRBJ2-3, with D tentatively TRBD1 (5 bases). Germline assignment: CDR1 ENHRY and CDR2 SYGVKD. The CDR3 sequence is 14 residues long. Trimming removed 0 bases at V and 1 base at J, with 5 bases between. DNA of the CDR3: TGTGCCATCAGTGAGTCAGGGGGCACAGATACGCAGTATTTT. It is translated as CAISESGGTDTQYF.